A single sample is the source of the 6 T cell receptor beta chains below, sequenced in a study of blood T cells in healthy people across ages. A second PCR of 7 to 11 cycles used a sample-barcoded 5' primer and a J-beta primer mix. TCRdb fed the 5' RACE reads into MiXCR, producing one record per CDR3 protein. Here the sample spans around 820,000 distinct CDR3 sequences, 25% being singletons. The same data also went into a second study, on T cells of mothers and their children.

The sequenced material came from blood. The receptor set was obtained from a boy aged 5-17 years in good health.

This clonotype came up a few times. The V gene is TRBV5-6, the J gene TRBJ2-5; unclear D gene. V was shortened by 4 bases and J by 5 bases, with 9 bases between the two germline ends. The CDR3 has 12 residues. The germline V gene encodes CDR1 SGHDT and CDR2 YYEEEE. CDR3 nucleotide sequence: TGTGCCAGCAGCCTCCATGAGGAGACCCAGTACTTC. This codes for CASSLHEETQYF.

This clonotype was detected only a few times. This sequence joins TRBV27 and TRBJ2-7, with D tentatively TRBD2 (5 bases). Germline CDR1 and CDR2: MNHEY and SMNVEV (reference sequence). This CDR3 spans 12 amino acids. Deletions cut 3 bases from V and 7 bases from J, with 10 bases between. CDR3 DNA sequence: TGTGCCAGCAGTTTTCCCGGGGTTGAGCAGTACTTC. It yields the protein CASSFPGVEQYF.

The rearrangement links TRBV7-6 to TRBJ1-5; D is unresolved. The CDR3 is 15 amino acids. Germline V gene sequence: CDR1 SGHVS, CDR2 FNYEAQ. Trimming cost V 5 bases and J 0 bases, with 11 bases left between them. CDR3 bases: TGTGCCAGCAGCCCCGGACCTTATAGCAATCAGCCCCAGCATTTT. Its protein is CASSPGPYSNQPQHF.

This rearrangement joins TRBV4-3 to TRBJ2-5, with 7 bases identical to TRBD1. The CDR3 sequence is 15 residues long. V lost 2 bases and J lost 5; bases outside the gene matches: 8. Looked up from germline, CDR1 is LGHNA and CDR2 is YSLEER. The CDR3 DNA reads as TGCGCCAGCAGCCAATGGAACAGGGGTCGGGAGACCCAGTACTTC. This encodes CASSQWNRGRETQYF.

Concerning this clonotype: Just one base apart from a much larger clone, this may be a read error. The chain combines TRBV11-3 with TRBJ2-5; 8 bases are a match to TRBD2. The CDR3 totals 15 residues. Germline lookup yields CDR1 SGHNT and CDR2 YENEEA. CDR3 residues: CASSFSSGRQETRYF. Written as DNA, the CDR3 is TGTGCCAGCAGCTTTTCTAGCGGGCGGCAAGAGACCCGGTACTTC. Full variable domain (remainder filled in from reference TRBV11-3 and TRBJ2-5): EAGVVQSPRYKIIEKKQPVAFWCNPISGHNTLYWYLQNLGQGPELLIRYENEEAVDDSQLPKDRFSAERLKGVDSTLKIQPAELGDSAVYLCASSFSSGRQETRYFGPGTRLLVL.

This clonotype has a handful of counts. This chain joins TRBV29-1 and TRBJ2-5; 10 nucleotides match TRBD2. The CDR3 spans 14 residues. CDR1 and CDR2 from the germline V gene are SQVTM and ANQGSEA. J was trimmed by 4 bases and V by 4 bases; bases with no gene match: 6. The CDR3: CSVGAGGPLETQYF. The CDR3, as DNA: TGCAGCGTTGGAGCGGGAGGGCCGCTAGAGACCCAGTACTTC.